Listed below are T cell receptor beta chains from one sample, sequenced in a study of blood T cell repertoires in COVID-19. Produced via immunoSEQ multiplex PCR; TCRdb's table is partial and in-frame only. This sample has fewer than 300,000 clones, with 82% found just once. Sequences were obtained from peripheral blood. These receptors were collected from a woman between 18 and 30 years old with acute or convalescent COVID-19. CDR3s include the opening cysteine and the closing phenylalanine or tryptophan. Not every row has a clone size; where given, it reads once, few, many or a size class.

j_gene	abundance	v_gene	CDR3aa
TRBJ2-7	NA	TRBV18	CASVPLLAGGHEQYF
TRBJ2-3	NA	TRBV19	CASSSGTSGAGDTQYF
TRBJ1-4	few	TRBV5-5	CASSSGPRTVNEKLFF
TRBJ2-7	NA	TRBV19	CASSPRRTGYEQYF
TRBJ1-2	NA	TRBV7-9	CASSLGDRGNYGYTF
TRBJ2-3	NA	TRBV15	CATSRDLWGRGLAGERGRDTQYF
TRBJ2-7	few	TRBV4-2	CASSQDVVVVGSEQYF
TRBJ1-2	NA	TRBV10-3	CAIQANDRGNGYTF
TRBJ1-2	NA	TRBV7-2	CASSRRSGGNYGYTF
TRBJ1-5	NA	TRBV10-3	CAISTTGFGQPQHF
TRBJ1-5	NA	TRBV6-4	CASSPQGGEPQHF
TRBJ2-7	NA	TRBV9	CASSGDRGRYEQYF
TRBJ2-1	NA	TRBV18	CASSSTSGGLYNEQFF
TRBJ1-1	NA	TRBV14	CASSEMTGLGTEAFF
TRBJ2-6	NA	TRBV27	CASSLKGTGANVLTF
TRBJ1-6	NA	TRBV7-3	CASSLTPGDSPLHF
TRBJ2-7	NA	TRBV6-5	CASSYVRGGHEQYF
TRBJ2-7	NA	TRBV4-1	CASSPFGGDEQYF
TRBJ2-4	NA	TRBV7-2	CASSSSSGSGNIQYF
TRBJ2-3	NA	TRBV11-2	CASSPRQDPSTDTQYF
TRBJ2-1	NA	TRBV15	CATSRLGVLNNEQFF
TRBJ2-1	NA	TRBV25-1	CASSEFQGQGERRDEQFF
TRBJ2-7	once	TRBV7-2	CASSLHVSGRAYEQYF
TRBJ1-4	NA	TRBV2	CASDATTNEKLFF
TRBJ2-3	few	TRBV5-1	CASSLGEGLGDTQYF
TRBJ1-4	NA	TRBV28	CASSLPGMGGTNEKLFF
TRBJ1-5	NA	TRBV30	CAWSVPSEPQHF
TRBJ2-3	NA	TRBV5-1	CASSGGRVGDTQYF
TRBJ2-7	NA	TRBV9	CASSPWGRQGADEQYF
TRBJ2-1	once	TRBV21-1	CASSKVAPGQGANEQFF
TRBJ2-2	NA	TRBV2	CASSDQAGVTGELFF
TRBJ2-3	NA	TRBV6-6	CASSPRLAGTDTQYF
TRBJ2-7	NA	TRBV3-1/TRBV3-2	CASSQPMQGEQYF
TRBJ1-4	NA	TRBV4-3	CASSQASGGSEKLFF
TRBJ2-1	once	TRBV4-2	CASSHGGLAGGGEQFF
TRBJ2-1	NA	TRBV4-3	CASSIRMGALAINNEQFF
TRBJ2-1	NA	TRBV11-2	CASSPTREFNEQFF
TRBJ2-7	NA	TRBV25-1	CASESGTRLPYEQYF
TRBJ2-3	NA	TRBV5-6	CASTFGTSGSFDTQYF
TRBJ1-2	once	TRBV30	CAWSVRGGEYGYTF
TRBJ2-5	NA	TRBV7-2	CASSKSGIQETQYF
TRBJ2-1	once	TRBV6-2/TRBV6-3	CASSYPTDKGPNEQFF
TRBJ2-7	NA	TRBV18	CASSPLGTGVSYEQYF
TRBJ1-1	NA	TRBV5-5	CASSSETGFLDTEAFF
TRBJ2-2	NA	TRBV19	CATRTLTGQWDTGELFF
TRBJ1-1	once	TRBV3-1/TRBV3-2	CASSQDGGAAMNTEAFF
TRBJ1-1	NA	TRBV30	CAWSVDRVNTEAFF
TRBJ2-7	NA	TRBV10-2	CASSADRYSYEQYF
TRBJ1-2	NA	TRBV6-6	CASSVDRVGYTF
TRBJ1-2	NA	TRBV6-5	CASTYQGQGWYGYTF